This T cell receptor beta chain derives from a study of cytotoxic CD8 clonotypes in ibrutinib-treated CLL. Study in general: IGHV unmutated 17; relapsed/refractory about a dozen; treatment-naive about 15.

Using immunoSEQ multiplex PCR, the repertoire was profiled, and TCRdb retains in-frame clones only, with some absent. The sample contains approximately 320,000 clones, 60% to 80% of which appear only once. The length of the CDR3 is 12 residues. The junction had 3 bases not matched to a gene; V was cut back by 5 bases and J by 7 bases. Looked up from germline, CDR1 is SEHNR and CDR2 is FQNEAQ (reference sequence). In this sample, this clone turned up a few times. The chain couples TRBV7-9 to TRBJ1-2; 8 nucleotides line up with TRBD1. Specimen: PBMCs, collected after 36 months of ibrutinib treatment. This receptor was obtained from a human donor with chronic lymphocytic leukemia. This CDR3 reads CASSGTGSGYTF. The CDR3 nucleotides read TGTGCCAGCAGCGGGACAGGTAGTGGCTACACCTTC.